The clone carrying this TCR beta chain was observed a few times. How the authors handled the data: Quantification of nucleated cells was approximated via reference gene primer amplification. Here immunoSEQ multiplex PCR was the method, and the copy in TCRdb shows in-frame clones only, minus some. Clone size and V and J calls were adopted from that table, with D and trimming inferred from the DNA. The profile shows over 200,000 clones, around 80% of them singletons. J was trimmed by 7 bases and V by 2 bases; bases with no gene match: 9. Germline CDR1 reads KGHSH; CDR2 reads LQKENI. The CDR3 contains 15 residues. This entry belongs to a study of blood T cell repertoires in COVID-19. Study as a whole: Whether acute or convalescent, the COVID-19 samples came from the United States, Italy and Spain. Sources were T cells, B-cell-depleted T cells, or PBMCs; the material itself was cDNA or gDNA.

The rearrangement joins TRBV18 to TRBJ2-7, with TRBD1 matching over 9 bases. The sequenced sample consisted of peripheral blood. The sequence was collected from a human donor in a cohort sampled during active COVID-19. The CDR3 loop is CASSPTQGAGREQYF. CDR3 DNA sequence: TGTGCCAGCTCACCAACACAGGGGGCCGGGCGGGAGCAGTACTTC.